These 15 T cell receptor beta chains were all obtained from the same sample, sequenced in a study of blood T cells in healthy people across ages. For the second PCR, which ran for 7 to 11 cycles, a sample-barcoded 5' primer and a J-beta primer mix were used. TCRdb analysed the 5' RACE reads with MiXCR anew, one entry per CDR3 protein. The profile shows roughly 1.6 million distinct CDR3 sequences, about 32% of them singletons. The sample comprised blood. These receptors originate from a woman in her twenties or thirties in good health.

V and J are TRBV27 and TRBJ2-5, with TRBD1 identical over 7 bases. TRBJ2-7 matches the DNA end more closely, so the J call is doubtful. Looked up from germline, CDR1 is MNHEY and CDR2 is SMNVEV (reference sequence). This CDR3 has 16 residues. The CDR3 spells CASSLSQGVAPCEQYF. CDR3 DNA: TGTGCCAGCAGTTTATCTCAGGGGGTTGCCCCCTGCGAGCAGTACTTC.

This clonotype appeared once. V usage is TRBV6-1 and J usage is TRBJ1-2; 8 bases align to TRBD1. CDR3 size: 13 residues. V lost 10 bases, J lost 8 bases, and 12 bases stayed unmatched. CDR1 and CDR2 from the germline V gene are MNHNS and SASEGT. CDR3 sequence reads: CAIFRTGWEGYTF. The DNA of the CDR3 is TGTGCCATCTTCCGGACAGGGTGGGAAGGCTACACCTTC.

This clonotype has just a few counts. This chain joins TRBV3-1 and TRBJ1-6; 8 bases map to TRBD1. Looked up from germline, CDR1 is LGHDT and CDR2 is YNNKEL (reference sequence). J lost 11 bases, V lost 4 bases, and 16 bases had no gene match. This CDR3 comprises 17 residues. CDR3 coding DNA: TGTGCCAGCAGCCCCACAGGGGACCGGACAGGGCGTGCACCCCTCCACTTT. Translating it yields CASSPTGDRTGRAPLHF.

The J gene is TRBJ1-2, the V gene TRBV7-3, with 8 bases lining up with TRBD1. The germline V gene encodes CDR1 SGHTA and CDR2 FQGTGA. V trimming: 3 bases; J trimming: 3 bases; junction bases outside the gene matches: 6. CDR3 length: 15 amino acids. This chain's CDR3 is CASSFYPGGDYGYTF. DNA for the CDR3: TGTGCCAGCAGCTTTTACCCAGGGGGCGACTATGGCTACACCTTC.

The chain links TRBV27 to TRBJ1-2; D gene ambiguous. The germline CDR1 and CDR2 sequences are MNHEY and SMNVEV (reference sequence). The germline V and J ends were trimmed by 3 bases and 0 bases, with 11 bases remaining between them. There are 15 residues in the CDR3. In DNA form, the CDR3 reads TGTGCCAGCAGTTTTAAAGGATATTCTAACTATGGCTACACCTTC. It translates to CASSFKGYSNYGYTF.

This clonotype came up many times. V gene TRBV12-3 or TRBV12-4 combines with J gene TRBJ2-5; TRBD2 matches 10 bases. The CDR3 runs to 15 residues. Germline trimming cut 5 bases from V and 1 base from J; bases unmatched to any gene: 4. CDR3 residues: CASSLSGRAQETQYF. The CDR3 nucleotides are TGTGCCAGCAGTCTAAGCGGGAGGGCCCAAGAGACCCAGTACTTC.

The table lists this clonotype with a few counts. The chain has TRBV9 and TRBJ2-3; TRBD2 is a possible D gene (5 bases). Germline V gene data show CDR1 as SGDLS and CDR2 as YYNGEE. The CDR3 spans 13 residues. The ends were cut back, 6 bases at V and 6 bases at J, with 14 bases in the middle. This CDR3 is CASNGEDHDTQYF. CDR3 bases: TGTGCCAGCAACGGGGAAGACCACGATACGCAGTATTTT.

Here the CDR3 reads CASSQIRDSFYEQYF. The CDR3 DNA is TGCGCCAGCAGCCAGATCCGGGACAGCTTTTACGAGCAGTACTTC. The chain employs TRBV4-1 and TRBJ2-7; 7 bases align to TRBD1. Germline lookup yields CDR1 MGHRA and CDR2 YSYEKL. The junction had 9 bases not matched to a gene; V was cut back by 3 bases and J by 4 bases. CDR3 length equals 15 residues.

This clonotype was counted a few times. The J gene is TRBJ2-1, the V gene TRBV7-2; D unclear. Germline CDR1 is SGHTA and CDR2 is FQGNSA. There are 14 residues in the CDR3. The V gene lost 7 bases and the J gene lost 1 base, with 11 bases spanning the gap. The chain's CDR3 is CASKWTASYNEQFF. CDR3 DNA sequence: TGTGCCAGCAAGTGGACCGCATCCTACAATGAGCAGTTCTTC.

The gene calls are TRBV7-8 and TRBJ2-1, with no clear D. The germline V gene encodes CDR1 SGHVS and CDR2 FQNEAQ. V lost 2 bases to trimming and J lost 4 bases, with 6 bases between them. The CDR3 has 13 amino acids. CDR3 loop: CASSLLIYNEQFF. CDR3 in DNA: TGTGCCAGCAGCTTACTAATTTACAATGAGCAGTTCTTC.

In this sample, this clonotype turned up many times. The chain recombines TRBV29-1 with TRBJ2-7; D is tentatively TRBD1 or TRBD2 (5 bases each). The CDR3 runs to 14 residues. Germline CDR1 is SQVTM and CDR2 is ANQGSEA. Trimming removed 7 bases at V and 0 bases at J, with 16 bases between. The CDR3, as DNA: TGCAGCGCACGAAGGGACGGTAGCTCCTACGAGCAGTACTTC. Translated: CSARRDGSSYEQYF.

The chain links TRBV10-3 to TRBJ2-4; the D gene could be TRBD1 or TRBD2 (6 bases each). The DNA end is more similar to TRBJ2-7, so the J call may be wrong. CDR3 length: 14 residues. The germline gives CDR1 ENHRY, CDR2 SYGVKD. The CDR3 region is CAISEGGGIYEQYF. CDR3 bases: TGTGCCATCAGTGAGGGAGGGGGAATCTACGAGCAGTACTTC.

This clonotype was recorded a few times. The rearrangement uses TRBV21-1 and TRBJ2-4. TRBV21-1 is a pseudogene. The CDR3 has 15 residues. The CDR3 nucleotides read TGTGCCAGCTCAGCATGCAGGCTAGCCAAAAACATTCAGTACTTC. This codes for CASSACRLAKNIQYF.

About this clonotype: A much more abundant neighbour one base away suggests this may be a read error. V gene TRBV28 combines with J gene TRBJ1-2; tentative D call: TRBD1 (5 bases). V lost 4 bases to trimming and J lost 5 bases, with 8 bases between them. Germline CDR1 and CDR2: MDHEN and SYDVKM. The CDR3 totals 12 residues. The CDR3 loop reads CASSSGKYGYTF. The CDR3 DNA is TGTGCCAGCAGTTCAGGGAAATATGGCTACACCTTC.

This CDR3 is CASSDRNLYGYTF. The CDR3 bases are TGTGCCAGCAGCGATCGGAATCTTTATGGCTACACCTTC. This chain uses TRBV6-1 with TRBJ1-2, with D unresolved. The CDR3 has 13 amino acids. The V gene's germline CDR1 is MNHNS and CDR2 SASEGT. Trimming stripped 6 bases from V and 5 bases from J, with 13 bases between.